This is a list of T cell receptor beta chains from one sample in a study of T cells in Graves' hyperthyroidism and ophthalmopathy. Via MiXCR, TCRdb re-called the multiplex PCR reads, giving one row per CDR3 protein. The sample lists nearly 250,000 distinct CDR3 sequences; less than 20% were seen once. The sample consisted of blood. The receptors stem from a woman under 30 with Graves' ophthalmopathy. CDR3s include the opening cysteine and the closing phenylalanine or tryptophan. A D gene is named only where the DNA matches it firmly. Size values are once, few and many counts, or a class for expanded clones, and some rows have none.

size,D,V,J,CDR3,DNA
many,-,TRBV10-3,TRBJ2-5,CAIGGGRAIQTQYF,TGTGCCATCGGAGGGGGGAGGGCGATACAGACCCAGTACTTC
many,-,TRBV6-1,TRBJ1-1,CASSRTVPRTEAFF,TGTGCCAGCAGCCGCACAGTCCCGAGGACTGAAGCTTTCTTT
medium-sized,-,TRBV28,TRBJ2-7,CASSFWGVYYEQYF,TGTGCCAGCAGTTTTTGGGGAGTTTACTACGAGCAGTACTTC
many,-,TRBV10-3,TRBJ2-7,CAISDPQIRYEQYF,TGTGCCATCAGTGACCCCCAGATAAGATACGAGCAGTACTTC
many,-,TRBV30,TRBJ2-3,CAWSVGQLATDTQYF,TGTGCCTGGTCGGTGGGGCAGTTAGCCACAGATACGCAGTATTTT
many,-,TRBV20-1,TRBJ2-5,CSATLQPQETQYF,TGCAGTGCTACATTGCAGCCACAAGAGACCCAGTACTTC
-,-,TRBV4-1,TRBJ1-5,CASSQVMGRNHQPQHF,TGCGCCAGCAGCCAAGTGATGGGCAGGAATCATCAGCCCCAGCATTTT
many,-,TRBV5-1,TRBJ2-1,CASSPESSYNEQFF,TGCGCCAGCAGTCCCGAGAGCTCCTACAATGAGCAGTTCTTC
many,TRBD2,TRBV13,TRBJ2-5,CASSSSSGGQETQYF,TGTGCCAGCAGCTCGTCTAGCGGGGGCCAAGAGACCCAGTACTTC
many,-,TRBV24-1,TRBJ1-2,CATRSSSQGSGGYTF,TGTGCCACCAGATCCAGTAGTCAGGGAAGTGGCGGCTACACCTTC
many,TRBD2,TRBV3-1,TRBJ2-2,CASSRAGGIFGELFF,TGTGCCAGCAGCCGAGCGGGAGGTATATTCGGGGAGCTGTTTTTT
-,TRBD2,TRBV27,TRBJ2-7,CASSPSSGRLSYEQYF,TGTGCCAGCAGCCCTTCTAGCGGGAGACTCTCCTACGAGCAGTACTTC
many,TRBD2,TRBV27,TRBJ2-6,CASSRRISGRAGANVLTF,TGTGCCAGCAGCCGCCGGATATCCGGGAGGGCTGGGGCCAACGTCCTGACTTTC
few,TRBD2,TRBV5-1,TRBJ2-7,CASSLALAGVNEQYF,TGCGCCAGCAGCTTGGCACTAGCGGGGGTAAACGAGCAGTACTTC
once,TRBD2,TRBV2,TRBJ2-7,CASSELGTSGAYGQYF,TGTGCCAGCAGTGAATTGGGAACTAGCGGGGCCTACGGGCAGTACTTC
few,-,TRBV19,TRBJ2-3,CASSAVRGYTDTQYF,TGTGCCAGTAGTGCTGTAAGGGGTTACACAGATACGCAGTATTTT
few,TRBD2,TRBV5-1,TRBJ2-5,CASSFGLASGGPETQYF,TGCGCCAGCAGCTTTGGGCTCGCTAGCGGGGGTCCAGAGACCCAGTACTTC
few,-,TRBV6-5,TRBJ2-1,CASSWAEEQFF,TGTGCCAGCAGTTGGGCGGAGGAGCAGTTCTTC
many,-,TRBV6-2/TRBV6-3,TRBJ2-1,CASSRRTVENEQFF,TGTGCCAGCAGTAGGCGGACAGTCGAGAATGAGCAGTTCTTC
many,-,TRBV29-1,TRBJ1-2,CSVDRPSGGYTF,TGCAGCGTTGATCGCCCGTCGGGGGGCTACACCTTC
many,-,TRBV9,TRBJ2-1,CASSVGTRRGYNEQFF,TGTGCCAGCAGCGTAGGGACTAGGAGGGGGTACAATGAGCAGTTCTTC
many,TRBD2,TRBV28,TRBJ2-2,CASSYAPGLAGDFSTGELFF,TGTGCCAGCAGTTATGCCCCGGGACTAGCGGGAGATTTTTCCACCGGGGAGCTGTTTTTT
many,-,TRBV27,TRBJ2-1,CASSLLGYLSNEQFF,TGTGCCAGCAGTTTACTTGGGTACCTTAGTAATGAGCAGTTCTTC
many,-,TRBV27,TRBJ1-2,CASSPAEGGYTF,TGTGCCAGCAGTCCTGCTGAGGGAGGCTACACCTTC
many,TRBD2,TRBV2,TRBJ2-1,CASSARLAGGFGYNEQFF,TGTGCCAGCAGTGCTAGACTAGCGGGAGGATTCGGCTACAATGAGCAGTTCTTC
-,-,TRBV7-9,TRBJ2-3,CASSRDLGPTDTQYF,TGTGCCAGCAGCCGGGACCTGGGCCCCACAGATACGCAGTATTTT
many,TRBD1,TRBV6-7,TRBJ1-2,CASGRQGNYGYTF,TGTGCCAGCGGAAGACAGGGTAACTATGGCTACACCTTC
many,TRBD1,TRBV6-1,TRBJ1-5,CASRMIQGAQPQHF,TGTGCCAGCAGAATGATCCAGGGGGCGCAGCCCCAGCATTTT
many,TRBD1,TRBV12-3/TRBV12-4,TRBJ2-3,CASSLLDRGADTQYF,TGTGCCAGCAGTTTATTGGACAGGGGTGCAGATACGCAGTATTTT
many,-,TRBV14,TRBJ1-5,CASIRLDQPQHF,TGTGCCAGCATCAGACTAGACCAGCCCCAGCATTTT
many,TRBD1,TRBV20-1,TRBJ2-1,CSATTGGEYNEQFF,TGCAGTGCTACGACAGGGGGGGAATACAATGAGCAGTTCTTC
many,-,TRBV19,TRBJ1-5,CASSIPTVRNQPQHF,TGTGCCAGTAGTATTCCGACAGTGCGCAATCAGCCCCAGCATTTT
many,-,TRBV24-1,TRBJ2-6,CATSDSALRGSGANVLTF,TGTGCCACCAGTGATTCCGCCCTGCGTGGGTCAGGGGCCAACGTCCTGACTTTC
many,-,TRBV18,TRBJ1-4,CASSLHTGEKLFF,TGTGCCAGCTCACTGCACACAGGGGAAAAACTGTTTTTT
many,-,TRBV5-1,TRBJ1-1,CASSPLIDTEAFF,TGCGCCAGCAGCCCCCTAATAGACACTGAAGCTTTCTTT
many,TRBD1,TRBV28,TRBJ1-4,CASSLSGTAHEKLFF,TGTGCCAGCAGTTTATCCGGGACAGCCCATGAAAAACTGTTTTTT
many,-,TRBV14,TRBJ2-1,CASSQNSVEQFF,TGTGCCAGCAGCCAAAACAGTGTCGAGCAGTTCTTC
many,TRBD2,TRBV7-2,TRBJ2-7,CASSLDSGGPSYEQYF,TGTGCCAGCAGCTTAGATAGCGGGGGCCCCTCCTACGAGCAGTACTTC
many,TRBD1,TRBV3-1,TRBJ2-7,CASSPGQGPFYEQYF,TGTGCCAGCAGCCCGGGACAGGGCCCTTTCTACGAGCAGTACTTC
-,-,TRBV5-5,TRBJ1-1,CASSLGVSYTEAFF,TGTGCCAGCAGCTTGGGAGTTTCGTACACTGAAGCTTTCTTT
many,-,TRBV7-9,TRBJ2-1,CASRLIDRDNEQFF,TGTGCCAGCAGACTTATTGACCGAGACAATGAGCAGTTCTTC
few,-,TRBV28,TRBJ1-1,CASSLYGGRDTEAFF,TGTGCCAGCAGTTTATACGGGGGGAGGGACACTGAAGCTTTCTTT
many,-,TRBV27,TRBJ2-7,CASRMTDSYEQYF,TGTGCCAGCAGGATGACGGACAGCTACGAGCAGTACTTC
many,-,TRBV5-1,TRBJ2-5,CASSTGQRQETQYF,TGCGCCAGCAGCACAGGACAGCGCCAAGAGACCCAGTACTTC
many,TRBD1,TRBV11-3,TRBJ2-1,CASSLGQGGFNEQFF,TGTGCCAGCAGCCTCGGACAGGGTGGTTTCAATGAGCAGTTCTTC